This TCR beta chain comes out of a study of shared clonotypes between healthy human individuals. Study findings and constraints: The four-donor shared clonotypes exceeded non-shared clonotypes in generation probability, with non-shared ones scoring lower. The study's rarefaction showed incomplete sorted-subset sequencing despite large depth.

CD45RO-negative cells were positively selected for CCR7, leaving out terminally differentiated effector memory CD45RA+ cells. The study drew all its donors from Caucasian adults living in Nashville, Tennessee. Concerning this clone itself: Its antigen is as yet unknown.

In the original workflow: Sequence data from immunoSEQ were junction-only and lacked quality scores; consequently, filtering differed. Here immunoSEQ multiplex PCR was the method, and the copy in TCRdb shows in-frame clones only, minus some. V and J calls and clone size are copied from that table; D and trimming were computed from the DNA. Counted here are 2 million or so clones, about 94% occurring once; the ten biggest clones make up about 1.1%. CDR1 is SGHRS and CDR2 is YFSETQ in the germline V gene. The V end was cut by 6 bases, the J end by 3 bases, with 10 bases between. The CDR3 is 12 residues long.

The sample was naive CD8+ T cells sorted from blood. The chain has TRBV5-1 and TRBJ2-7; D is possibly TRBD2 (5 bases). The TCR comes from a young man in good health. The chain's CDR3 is CASTGDNYEQYF. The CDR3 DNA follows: TGCGCCAGCACCGGGGATAACTACGAGCAGTACTTC.